This passage covers 8 T cell receptor beta chains from one sample sequenced in a study of identical twins. Using its own MiXCR run on the 5' RACE reads, TCRdb lists one record per CDR3 protein. The profile covers hundreds of thousands of distinct CDR3 sequences, with 9% to 15% appearing a single time and 7.2% taken by the ten largest. Separately, the same data were catalogued under a study of yellow fever vaccine responses in identical twins.

The sequenced sample was CD8+ T cells sorted from blood. Source of these receptors: a woman aged 18 to 35 in good health.

The V gene is TRBV9, the J gene TRBJ2-1; no definite D call. Deletions cut 3 bases from V and 0 bases from J, with 10 bases between. CDR1 is SGDLS, CDR2 YYNGEE, per germline. The CDR3 length is 15 residues. DNA of the CDR3: TGTGCCAGCAGCGGGAACCTGGGCTCCTACAATGAGCAGTTCTTC. Its protein product is CASSGNLGSYNEQFF. The variable domain in full, with the rest retrieved from reference TRBV9 and TRBJ2-1, is DSGVTQTPKHLITATGQRVTLRCSPRSGDLSVYWYQQSLDQGLQFLIQYYNGEERAKGNILERFSAQQFPDLHSELNLSSLELGDSALYFCASSGNLGSYNEQFFGPGTRLTVL.

The sample holds a few counts of this clonotype. This sequence joins TRBV3-1 and TRBJ1-4; the D gene is possibly TRBD1 (6 bases). This CDR3 is built from 14 residues. CDR1 is LGHDT and CDR2 is YNNKEL in the germline V gene (reference sequence). The V gene lost 8 bases and the J gene lost 7 bases, with 17 bases spanning the gap. CDR3 residues: CASRSGVFGEKLFF. The DNA for the CDR3 is TGTGCCAGCCGCTCAGGGGTTTTCGGTGAAAAACTGTTTTTT.

J is TRBJ2-1 and V is TRBV20-1; 7 nucleotides match TRBD1. V gave up 5 bases and J gave up 2 bases; unmatched junction bases: 6. Per germline, CDR1 DFQATT and CDR2 SNEGSKA (reference sequence). The CDR3 has 14 amino acids. The CDR3 region is CSAPDRATYNEQFF. For the CDR3, the DNA is TGCAGTGCTCCCGACAGGGCCACCTACAATGAGCAGTTCTTC.

The CDR3 spells CASRWGGLAGDPKSSYEQYF. The CDR3 DNA sequence: TGTGCCAGCAGGTGGGGAGGGCTAGCGGGAGATCCGAAGAGCTCCTACGAGCAGTACTTC. This chain links TRBV11-1 with TRBJ2-7, with 10 bases that match TRBD2. From germline, CDR1 is SGHAT and CDR2 FQDESV (reference sequence). V gave up 6 bases and J gave up 0 bases; unmatched junction bases: 20. The CDR3 has 20 residues. The variable domain in full, completed from reference TRBV11-1 and TRBJ2-7, reads EAEVAQSPRYKITEKSQAVAFWCDPISGHATLYWYRQILGQGPELLVQFQDESVVDDSQLPKDRFSAERLKGVDSTLKIQPAELGDSAMYLCASRWGGLAGDPKSSYEQYFGPGTRLTVT.

At least ten counts were recorded for this clonotype. This chain joins TRBV20-1 and TRBJ2-7; maybe TRBD2 (5 bases). Germline values: CDR1 DFQATT, CDR2 SNEGSKA (reference sequence). V was pared by 1 base and J by 3 bases, with 13 bases between. The CDR3 is 14 residues long. CDR3 coding DNA: TGCAGTGCTAGAGGGGCTAGCAACCACTACGAGCAGTACTTC. It specifies CSARGASNHYEQYF.

The rearrangement uses TRBV9 and TRBJ2-1; 10 bases match TRBD2. Trimming cost V 4 bases and J 5 bases; bases outside gene matches: 6. The CDR3 loop spans 15 amino acids. Germline-derived CDR1 and CDR2 are SGDLS and YYNGEE. The CDR3 coding sequence is TGTGCCAGCAGCCCTTGGACTAGCGGTAACAATGAGCAGTTCTTC. It yields the protein CASSPWTSGNNEQFF.

A few counts support this clonotype. The chain joins TRBV5-6 to TRBJ2-1; 8 bases are shared with TRBD2. CDR1 and CDR2 from the germline V gene are SGHDT and YYEEEE. V was clipped by 0 bases and J by 2 bases; unmatched bases: 4. This CDR3 is built from 16 residues. CDR3 in amino acids: CASSLGGLDTYNEQFF. The CDR3 nucleotides read TGTGCCAGCAGCTTGGGGGGACTAGATACCTACAATGAGCAGTTCTTC.

The chain recombines TRBV7-3 with TRBJ2-7; tentative D call: TRBD2 (6 bases). CDR3 size: 15 residues. Trimming removed 1 base from V and 3 bases from J, with 13 bases in between. Germline CDR1 is SGHTA and CDR2 is FQGTGA. The CDR3 loop is CASSLMGGMNYEQYF. DNA of the CDR3: TGTGCCAGCAGCTTAATGGGCGGGATGAACTACGAGCAGTACTTC. The full variable domain, with the rest looked up from reference TRBV7-3 and TRBJ2-7, is GAGVSQTPSNKVTEKGKYVELRCDPISGHTALYWYRQSLGQGPEFLIYFQGTGAADDSGLPNDRFFAVRPEGSVSTLKIQRTERGDSAVYLCASSLMGGMNYEQYFGPGTRLTVT.